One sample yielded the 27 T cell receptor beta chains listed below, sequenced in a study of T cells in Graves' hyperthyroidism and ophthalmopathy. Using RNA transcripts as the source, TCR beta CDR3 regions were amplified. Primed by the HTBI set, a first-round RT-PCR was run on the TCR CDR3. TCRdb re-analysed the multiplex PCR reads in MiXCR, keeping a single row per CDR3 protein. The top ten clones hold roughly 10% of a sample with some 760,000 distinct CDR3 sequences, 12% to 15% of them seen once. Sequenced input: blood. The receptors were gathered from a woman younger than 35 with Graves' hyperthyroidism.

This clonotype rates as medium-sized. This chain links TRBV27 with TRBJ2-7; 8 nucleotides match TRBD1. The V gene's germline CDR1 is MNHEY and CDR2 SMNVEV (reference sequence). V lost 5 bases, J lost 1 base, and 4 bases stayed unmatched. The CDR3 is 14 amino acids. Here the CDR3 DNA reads TGTGCCAGCAGTGGACAGGGTTCATCCTACGAGCAGTACTTC. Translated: CASSGQGSSYEQYF.

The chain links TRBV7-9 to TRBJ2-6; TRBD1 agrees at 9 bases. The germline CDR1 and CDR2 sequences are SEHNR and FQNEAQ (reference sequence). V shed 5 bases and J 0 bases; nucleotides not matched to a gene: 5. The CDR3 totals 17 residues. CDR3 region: CASSIGTGYSGANVLTF. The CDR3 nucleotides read TGTGCCAGCAGCATAGGGACAGGGTACTCTGGGGCCAACGTCCTGACTTTC.

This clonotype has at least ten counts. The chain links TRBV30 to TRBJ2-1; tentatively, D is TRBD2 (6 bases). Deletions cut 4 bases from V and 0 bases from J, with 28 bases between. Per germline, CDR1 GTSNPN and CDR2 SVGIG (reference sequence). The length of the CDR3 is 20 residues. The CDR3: CAWNSLRTSGERSSYNEQFF. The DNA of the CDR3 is TGTGCCTGGAACTCCTTGAGAACCTCGGGAGAACGAAGCTCCTACAATGAGCAGTTCTTC.

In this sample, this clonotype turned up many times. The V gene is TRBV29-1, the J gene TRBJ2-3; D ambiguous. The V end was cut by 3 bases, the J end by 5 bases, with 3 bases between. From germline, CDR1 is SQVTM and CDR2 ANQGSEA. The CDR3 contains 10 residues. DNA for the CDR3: TGCAGCGTTGAGCAAGATACGCAGTATTTT. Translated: CSVEQDTQYF.

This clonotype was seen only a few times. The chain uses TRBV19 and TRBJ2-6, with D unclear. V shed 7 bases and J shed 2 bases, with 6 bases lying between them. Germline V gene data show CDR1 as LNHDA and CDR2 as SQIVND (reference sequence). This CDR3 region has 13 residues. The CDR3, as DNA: TGTGCCAGTATGGATACTGGGGCCAACGTCCTGACTTTC. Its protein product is CASMDTGANVLTF.

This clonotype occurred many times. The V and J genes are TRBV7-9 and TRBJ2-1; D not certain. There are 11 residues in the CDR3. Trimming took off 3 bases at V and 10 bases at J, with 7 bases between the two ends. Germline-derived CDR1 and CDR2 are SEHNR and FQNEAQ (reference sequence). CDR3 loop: CASSFRTEQFF. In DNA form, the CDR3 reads TGTGCCAGCAGCTTCCGTACAGAGCAGTTCTTC.

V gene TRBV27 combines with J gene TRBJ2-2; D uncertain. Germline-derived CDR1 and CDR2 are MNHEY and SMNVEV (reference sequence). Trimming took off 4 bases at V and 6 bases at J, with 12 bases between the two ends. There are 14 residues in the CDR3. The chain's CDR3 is CASSSFDSPGELFF. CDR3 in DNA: TGTGCCAGCAGTTCTTTTGATTCCCCCGGGGAGCTGTTTTTT.

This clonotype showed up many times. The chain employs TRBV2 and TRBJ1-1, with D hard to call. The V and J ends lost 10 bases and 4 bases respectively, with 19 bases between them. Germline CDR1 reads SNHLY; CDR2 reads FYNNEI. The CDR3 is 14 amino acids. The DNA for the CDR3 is TGTGCCACCCGCCGCGAGGACGTCAGCACTGAAGCTTTCTTT. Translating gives CATRREDVSTEAFF.

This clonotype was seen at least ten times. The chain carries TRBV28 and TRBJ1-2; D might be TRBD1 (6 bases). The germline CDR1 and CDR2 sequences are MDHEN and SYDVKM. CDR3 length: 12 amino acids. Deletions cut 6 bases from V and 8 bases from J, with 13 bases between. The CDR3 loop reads CASRTGTLGYTF. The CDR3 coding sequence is TGTGCCAGCAGAACAGGGACGCTCGGCTACACCTTC.

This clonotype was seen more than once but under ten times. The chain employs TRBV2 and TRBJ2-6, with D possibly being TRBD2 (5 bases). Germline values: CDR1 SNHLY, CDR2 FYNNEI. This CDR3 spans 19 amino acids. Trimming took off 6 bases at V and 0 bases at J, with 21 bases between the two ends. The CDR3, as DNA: TGTGCCAGCAGGCTATACACGTTGTGGGGAGTCTCTGGGGCCAACGTCCTGACTTTC. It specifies CASRLYTLWGVSGANVLTF.

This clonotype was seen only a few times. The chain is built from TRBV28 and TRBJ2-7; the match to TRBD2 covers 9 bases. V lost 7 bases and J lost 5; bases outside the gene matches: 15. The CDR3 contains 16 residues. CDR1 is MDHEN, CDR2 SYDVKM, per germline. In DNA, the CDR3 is TGTGCCAGCAATCCGGGGGCTAGCGGGATGGGGGACGAGCAGTACTTC. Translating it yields CASNPGASGMGDEQYF.

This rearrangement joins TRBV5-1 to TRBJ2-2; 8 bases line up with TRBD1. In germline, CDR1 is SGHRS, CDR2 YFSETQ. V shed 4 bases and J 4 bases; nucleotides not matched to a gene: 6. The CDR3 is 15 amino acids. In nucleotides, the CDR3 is TGCGCCAGCAGCCGGGACAGGATATCCACCGGGGAGCTGTTTTTT. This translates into CASSRDRISTGELFF.

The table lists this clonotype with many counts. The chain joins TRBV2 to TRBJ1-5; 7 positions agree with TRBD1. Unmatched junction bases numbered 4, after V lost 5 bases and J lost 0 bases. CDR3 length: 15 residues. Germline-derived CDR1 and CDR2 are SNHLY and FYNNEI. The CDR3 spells CASSFRQGSNQPQHF. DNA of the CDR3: TGTGCCAGCAGTTTTCGACAGGGTAGCAATCAGCCCCAGCATTTT.

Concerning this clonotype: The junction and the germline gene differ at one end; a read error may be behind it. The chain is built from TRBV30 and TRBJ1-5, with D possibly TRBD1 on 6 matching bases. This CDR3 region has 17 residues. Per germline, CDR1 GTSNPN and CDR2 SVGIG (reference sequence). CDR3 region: CAWRVKASVDSQRPQHF. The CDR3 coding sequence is TGTGCCTGGAGAGTTAAAGCCTCTGTGGACAGTCAGAGGCCCCAACATTTT.

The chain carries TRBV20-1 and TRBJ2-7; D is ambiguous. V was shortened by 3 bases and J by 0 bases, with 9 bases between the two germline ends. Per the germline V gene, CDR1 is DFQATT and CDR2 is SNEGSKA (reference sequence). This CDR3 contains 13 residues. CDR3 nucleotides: TGCAGTGCTAGGAGGCCGAGCTCCTACGAGCAGTACTTC. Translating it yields CSARRPSSYEQYF.

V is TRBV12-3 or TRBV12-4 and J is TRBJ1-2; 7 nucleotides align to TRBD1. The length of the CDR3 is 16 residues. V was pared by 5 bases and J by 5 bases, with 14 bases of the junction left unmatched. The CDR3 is CASSLLRDSRTYGYTF. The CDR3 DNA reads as TGTGCCAGCAGTCTCCTCCGGGACAGTCGAACTTATGGCTACACCTTC.

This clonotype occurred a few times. In nucleotides, the CDR3 is TGTGCCAGCAGCCAAGAGCGGGGGTTGGAGACCCAGTACTTC. Its protein is CASSQERGLETQYF. The J gene is TRBJ2-5, the V gene TRBV3-1; 7 bases match TRBD2. V dropped 0 bases and J dropped 5; count of bases not matched to a gene: 3. The CDR3 consists of 14 residues. Germline loops: CDR1 LGHDT, CDR2 YNNKEL (reference sequence).

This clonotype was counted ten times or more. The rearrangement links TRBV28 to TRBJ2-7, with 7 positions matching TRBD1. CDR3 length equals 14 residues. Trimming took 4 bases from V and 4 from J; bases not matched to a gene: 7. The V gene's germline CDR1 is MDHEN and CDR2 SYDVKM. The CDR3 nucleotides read TGTGCCAGCAGTTCAAGACAGGGTGGATACGAGCAGTACTTC. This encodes CASSSRQGGYEQYF.

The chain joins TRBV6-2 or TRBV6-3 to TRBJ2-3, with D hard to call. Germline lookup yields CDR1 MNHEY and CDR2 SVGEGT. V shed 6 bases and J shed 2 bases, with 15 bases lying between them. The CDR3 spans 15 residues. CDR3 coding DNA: TGTGCCAGCAGGGTAGACACCTGGGACACAGATACGCAGTATTTT. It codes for CASRVDTWDTDTQYF.

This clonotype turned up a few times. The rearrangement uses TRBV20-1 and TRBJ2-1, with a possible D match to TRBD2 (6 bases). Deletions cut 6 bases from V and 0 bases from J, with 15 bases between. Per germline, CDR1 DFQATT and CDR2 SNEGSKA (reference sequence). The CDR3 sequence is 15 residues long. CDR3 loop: CSARNGGPSYNEQFF. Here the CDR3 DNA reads TGCAGTGCGCGAAATGGAGGGCCCTCCTACAATGAGCAGTTCTTC.

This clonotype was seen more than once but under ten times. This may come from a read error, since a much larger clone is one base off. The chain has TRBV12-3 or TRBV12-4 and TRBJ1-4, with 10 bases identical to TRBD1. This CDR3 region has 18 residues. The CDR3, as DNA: TGTGCCAGCAGTCCATGGGACAGGGGTCTTGCAACTAATGAAAAACTGGTTTTT. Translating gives CASSPWDRGLATNEKLVF.

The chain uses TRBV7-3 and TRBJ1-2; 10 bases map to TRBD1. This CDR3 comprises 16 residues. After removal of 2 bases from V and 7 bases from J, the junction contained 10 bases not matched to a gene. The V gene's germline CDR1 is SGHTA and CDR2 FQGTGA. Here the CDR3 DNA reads TGTGCCAGCAGCTTAGACCCCAGTCGGACAGGGGGTGGCTACACCTTC. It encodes CASSLDPSRTGGGYTF. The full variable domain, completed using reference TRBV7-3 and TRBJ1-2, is GAGVSQTPSNKVTEKGKYVELRCDPISGHTALYWYRQSLGQGPEFLIYFQGTGAADDSGLPNDRFFAVRPEGSVSTLKIQRTERGDSAVYLCASSLDPSRTGGGYTFGSGTRLTVV.

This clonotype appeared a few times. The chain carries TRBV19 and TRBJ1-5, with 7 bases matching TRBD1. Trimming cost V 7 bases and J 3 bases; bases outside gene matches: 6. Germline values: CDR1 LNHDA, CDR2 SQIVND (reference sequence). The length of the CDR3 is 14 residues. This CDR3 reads CASTTDRTNQPQHF. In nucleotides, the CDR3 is TGTGCCAGTACCACGGACAGGACCAATCAGCCCCAGCATTTT.

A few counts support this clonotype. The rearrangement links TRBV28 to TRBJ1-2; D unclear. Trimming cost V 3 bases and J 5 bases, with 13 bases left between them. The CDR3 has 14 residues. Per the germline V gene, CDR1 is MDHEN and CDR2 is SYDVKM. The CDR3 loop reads CASSLPWTDYGYTF. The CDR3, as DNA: TGTGCCAGCAGTTTGCCCTGGACCGATTATGGCTACACCTTC.

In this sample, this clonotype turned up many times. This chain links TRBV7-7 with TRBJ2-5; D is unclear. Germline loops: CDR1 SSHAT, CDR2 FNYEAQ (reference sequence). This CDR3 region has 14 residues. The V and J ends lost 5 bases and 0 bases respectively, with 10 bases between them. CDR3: CASSASRDQETQYF. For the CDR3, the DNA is TGTGCCAGCAGCGCATCTAGGGACCAAGAGACCCAGTACTTC.

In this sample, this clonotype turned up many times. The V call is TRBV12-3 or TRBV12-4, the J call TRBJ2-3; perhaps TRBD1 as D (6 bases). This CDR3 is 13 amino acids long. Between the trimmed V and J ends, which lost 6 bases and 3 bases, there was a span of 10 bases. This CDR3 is CASRSGQTDTQYF. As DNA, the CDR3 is TGTGCCAGCAGGTCCGGACAGACAGATACGCAGTATTTT.

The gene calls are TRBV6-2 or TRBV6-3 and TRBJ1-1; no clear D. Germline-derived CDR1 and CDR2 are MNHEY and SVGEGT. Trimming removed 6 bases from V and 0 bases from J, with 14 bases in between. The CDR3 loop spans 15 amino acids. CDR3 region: CASSALRALNTEAFF. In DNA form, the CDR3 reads TGTGCCAGCAGCGCACTAAGGGCCTTGAACACTGAAGCTTTCTTT.